These 11 T cell receptor beta chains share one sample of origin, sequenced in a study of post-analysis software for immune sequencing data. Notes on the study in general: In patients, TRBV5-6, TRBV5-1 and TRBV20-1 belonged to 4 or 5 TRBV segments found more frequently than in controls.

No antigen has been assigned to these receptors. cDNA libraries of TCR beta carried unique molecular identifiers. TCRdb called the PCR reads again in MiXCR, with one record for every CDR3 protein. The data hold 750,000 to 950,000 distinct CDR3 sequences, with around 46% observed a single time. Specimen: blood. The receptors come from a girl between 5 and 17 years old with multiple sclerosis.

This chain joins TRBV20-1 and TRBJ1-4, with TRBD1 matching 8 bases. Trimming cost V 3 bases and J 5 bases; bases outside gene matches: 2. CDR1 is DFQATT and CDR2 is SNEGSKA in the germline V gene (reference sequence). The CDR3 length is 13 residues. The CDR3 here is CSASNRGNEKLFF. CDR3 DNA: TGCAGTGCTAGTAACAGGGGGAATGAAAAACTGTTTTTT.

The chain links TRBV5-1 to TRBJ2-1, with 8 bases identical to TRBD2. Trimming took 4 bases from V and 3 from J; bases not matched to a gene: 9. The length of the CDR3 is 16 residues. Germline lookup yields CDR1 SGHRS and CDR2 YFSETQ. The CDR3 loop reads CASSPGGASSYNEQFF. The CDR3, as DNA: TGCGCCAGCAGCCCGGGGGGGGCTAGTAGCTACAATGAGCAGTTCTTC.

The chain is built from TRBV15 and TRBJ2-1, with D perhaps given as TRBD1 or TRBD2 (5 bases each). Trimming left V 0 bases short and J 6 bases short, with 12 bases between. The germline gives CDR1 LNHNV, CDR2 YYDKDF (reference sequence). The CDR3 is 15 amino acids. Here the CDR3 DNA reads TGTGCCACCAGCAGAGATCTCGGGGCTCCCAATGAGCAGTTCTTC. This sequence encodes CATSRDLGAPNEQFF.

Only a few counts were recorded for this clonotype. The V and J genes are TRBV12-3 or TRBV12-4 and TRBJ2-7, with a weak D call TRBD2 (6 bases). Trimming left V 5 bases short and J 3 bases short, with 17 bases between. This CDR3 is built from 15 residues. The DNA for the CDR3 is TGTGCCAGCAGTCTGCGGGGTCTCCCCGGCTACGAGCAGTACTTC. It encodes CASSLRGLPGYEQYF.

The rearrangement links TRBV4-2 to TRBJ2-1, with D perhaps TRBD2 (6 bases). This CDR3 has 12 residues. Trimming pared 4 bases from V and 9 bases from J, leaving 10 bases between. Germline CDR1 and CDR2: LGHNA and YNFKEQ. The CDR3 is CASSPTAGEQFF. CDR3 in DNA: TGTGCCAGCAGCCCCACAGCGGGTGAGCAGTTCTTC.

This clonotype was found a few times. The chain recombines TRBV12-3 or TRBV12-4 with TRBJ1-6; D is undetermined. This CDR3 has 13 residues. V lost 4 bases and J lost 7, with 8 bases in between. CDR3 region: CASSWQANSPLHF. Here the CDR3 DNA reads TGTGCCAGCAGTTGGCAGGCAAATTCACCCCTCCACTTT.

In this sample, this clonotype turned up a few times. The chain uses TRBV13 and TRBJ2-7; a weak D match, TRBD1 (6 bases). V was clipped by 6 bases and J by 2 bases, with 11 bases between them. Per the germline V gene, CDR1 is PRHDT and CDR2 is FYEKMQ (reference sequence). CDR3 length: 13 amino acids. The CDR3 bases are TGTGCCAGCAGAAGGACAGCAGCCTACGAGCAGTACTTC. It codes for CASRRTAAYEQYF.

The rearrangement links TRBV5-1 to TRBJ2-3; D uncertain. Per the germline V gene, CDR1 is SGHRS and CDR2 is YFSETQ. V lost 0 bases and J 4 bases, leaving 3 bases between the germline ends. CDR3 length: 12 residues. The CDR3 coding sequence is TGCGCCAGCAGCTTGGACGCAGATACGCAGTATTTT. It encodes CASSLDADTQYF. The full variable domain, with the rest looked up from reference TRBV5-1 and TRBJ2-3, is KAGVTQTPRYLIKTRGQQVTLSCSPISGHRSVSWYQQTPGQGLQFLFEYFSETQRNKGNFPGRFSGRQFSNSRSEMNVSTLELGDSALYLCASSLDADTQYFGPGTRLTVL.

The chain employs TRBV9 and TRBJ1-2, with 8 bases lining up with TRBD1. Germline V gene data show CDR1 as SGDLS and CDR2 as YYNGEE. The CDR3 is 13 residues long. Trimming removed 3 bases from V and 5 bases from J; junction bases left unmatched: 3. In DNA, the CDR3 is TGTGCCAGCAGCGCGGGACAGGCTTATGGCTACACCTTC. Amino acid sequence: CASSAGQAYGYTF.

This rearrangement joins TRBV28 to TRBJ2-2; 7 bases fit TRBD2. The CDR3 contains 13 residues. The V gene's germline CDR1 is MDHEN and CDR2 SYDVKM. Unmatched junction bases numbered 6, after V lost 7 bases and J lost 7 bases. The CDR3 loop reads CASIAPGGGELFF. CDR3 DNA sequence: TGTGCCAGCATTGCCCCGGGGGGCGGGGAGCTGTTTTTT.

This clonotype was counted a single time. The chain links TRBV29-1 to TRBJ1-2, with TRBD1 matching 7 bases. Trimming at V came to 6 bases and at J to 9 bases, leaving 10 bases not matched to a gene. This CDR3 is built from 12 residues. Germline V gene lookup returns CDR1 SQVTM and CDR2 ANQGSEA. The CDR3: CSVKDRAQSYTF. The CDR3, as DNA: TGCAGCGTCAAAGACAGGGCACAGAGCTACACCTTC.